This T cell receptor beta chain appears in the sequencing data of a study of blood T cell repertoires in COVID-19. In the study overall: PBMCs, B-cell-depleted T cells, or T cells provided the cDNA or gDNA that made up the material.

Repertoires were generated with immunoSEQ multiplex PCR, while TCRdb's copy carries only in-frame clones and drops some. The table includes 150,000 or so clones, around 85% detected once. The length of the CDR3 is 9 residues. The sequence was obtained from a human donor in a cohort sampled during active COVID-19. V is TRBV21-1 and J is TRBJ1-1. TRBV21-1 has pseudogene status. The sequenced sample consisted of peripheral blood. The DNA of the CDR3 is TGTGCGAGAGGGAGTGAAGCTTTCTTT. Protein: CARGSEAFF.